Following are 18 T cell receptor beta chains from one sample sequenced in a study of T cell changes during pregnancy in multiple sclerosis. The repertoire was sequenced with immunoSEQ multiplex PCR; TCRdb's copy has only in-frame clones and lacks some. The repertoire holds tens of thousands of clones, with approximately 92% as singletons. The sample was CD4+ T cells from peripheral blood mononuclear cells, taken in the second trimester of pregnancy. These TCRs come from a female donor in good health, enrolled as a control in a pregnancy study.

The rearrangement links TRBV9 to TRBJ2-1; 8 bases match TRBD2. The ends lost 0 bases at V and 7 bases at J; junction bases unmatched: 6. The CDR3 has 15 amino acids. Per the germline V gene, CDR1 is SGDLS and CDR2 is YYNGEE. CDR3 sequence (DNA): TGTGCCAGCAGCGTAGGGACTTTAGCGGGAAATGAGCAGTTCTTC. Its protein is CASSVGTLAGNEQFF.

The chain joins TRBV5-4 to TRBJ2-1, with 9 nucleotides matching TRBD2. From germline, CDR1 is SGHNT and CDR2 YYREEE (reference sequence). After removal of 1 base from V and 5 bases from J, the junction contained 7 bases not matched to a gene. This CDR3 spans 16 amino acids. CDR3 protein: CASSLIAAGGHNEQFF. CDR3 DNA sequence: TGTGCCAGCAGCTTGATAGCAGCGGGGGGTCACAATGAGCAGTTCTTC.

The chain employs TRBV19 and TRBJ2-1; 10 bases are shared with TRBD2. The germline V gene encodes CDR1 LNHDA and CDR2 SQIVND (reference sequence). The length of the CDR3 is 15 residues. V shed 8 bases, J shed 9 bases, and the junction held 13 bases outside the gene matches. This chain's CDR3 is CASVDGAGGRTEQFF. CDR3 nucleotide sequence: TGTGCCAGTGTAGACGGAGCGGGAGGGCGGACTGAGCAGTTCTTC.

The genes are TRBV6-6 and TRBJ1-4; TRBD1 aligns across 7 bases. The V gene end was trimmed by 6 bases and the J gene end by 6 bases; junction bases not matched to a gene: 10. Germline CDR1 MNHNY, CDR2 SVGAGI (reference sequence). This CDR3 spans 15 amino acids. The CDR3 region is CASSYPGTAHEKLFF. The DNA for the CDR3 is TGTGCCAGCAGCTATCCCGGGACAGCTCATGAAAAACTGTTTTTT.

V and J are TRBV19 and TRBJ2-5, with TRBD2 matching 8 bases. The trim removed 7 bases at V and 5 bases at J, leaving 12 bases unmatched. This CDR3 has 15 residues. In germline, CDR1 is LNHDA, CDR2 SQIVND (reference sequence). In DNA, the CDR3 is TGTGCCAGTAACAACCCTCGACTAGCGTGGGAGACCCAGTACTTC. Translated: CASNNPRLAWETQYF. The whole variable domain, filled in from reference TRBV19 and TRBJ2-5, reads DGGITQSPKYLFRKEGQNVTLSCEQNLNHDAMYWYRQDPGQGLRLIYYSQIVNDFQKGDIAEGYSVSREKKESFPLTVTSAQKNPTAFYLCASNNPRLAWETQYFGPGTRLLVL.

The chain uses TRBV28 and TRBJ2-6; D ambiguous. In germline, CDR1 is MDHEN, CDR2 SYDVKM. The CDR3 has 13 amino acids. The V gene lost 6 bases and the J gene lost 4 bases, with 7 bases spanning the gap. The CDR3 coding sequence is TGTGCCAGCAGGGCCTTCGGGGCCAACGTCCTGACTTTC. Amino acid sequence: CASRAFGANVLTF.

The chain carries TRBV5-4 and TRBJ1-2; tentatively, D is TRBD1 (5 bases). This CDR3 is 15 amino acids long. Germline V CDR1 and CDR2: SGHNT, YYREEE (reference sequence). Trimming removed 4 bases at V and 3 bases at J, with 16 bases between. CDR3 DNA: TGTGCCAGCAGCCCGGTTGCCGGGGGGGACTATGGCTACACCTTC. Translating gives CASSPVAGGDYGYTF.

The V and J genes are TRBV10-3 and TRBJ2-4; D is possibly TRBD1 (6 bases). The germline V gene has CDR1 ENHRY and CDR2 SYGVKD. This CDR3 comprises 15 residues. V lost 4 bases and J 1 base, leaving 11 bases between the germline ends. CDR3 nucleotide sequence: TGTGCCATCAGTGCAACAGGGCGGGCCAAAAACATTCAGTACTTC. It yields the protein CAISATGRAKNIQYF.

V is TRBV11-2 and J is TRBJ1-2; D perhaps matches TRBD1 (6 bases). The CDR3 is 13 amino acids. V dropped 1 base and J dropped 7 bases, with 10 bases sitting between them. Germline assignment: CDR1 SGHAT and CDR2 FQNNGV. CDR3 sequence reads: CASSLGGGFGYTF. CDR3 in DNA: TGTGCCAGCAGCTTAGGGGGGGGCTTTGGCTACACCTTC.

The rearrangement links TRBV10-3 to TRBJ2-1; 7 bases fit TRBD2. This CDR3 is 13 amino acids long. CDR1 and CDR2 from the germline V gene are ENHRY and SYGVKD. Trimming cost V 4 bases and J 6 bases; bases outside gene matches: 3. The CDR3 DNA sequence: TGTGCCATCAGTGGACTAGCCAGCAATGAGCAGTTCTTC. Protein: CAISGLASNEQFF.

This clone has just one count. The chain uses TRBV30 and TRBJ2-5, with D perhaps matching TRBD2 (6 bases). This CDR3 is built from 11 residues. CDR1 is GTSNPN and CDR2 is SVGIG in the germline V gene (reference sequence). V was pared by 6 bases and J by 3 bases, with 8 bases between. CDR3 region: CACRGKETQYF. The CDR3 DNA is TGTGCCTGCCGGGGGAAAGAGACCCAGTACTTC.

The chain links TRBV11-2 to TRBJ1-3, with a tentative D call TRBD1 (5 bases). There are 15 residues in the CDR3. The V end was cut by 1 base, the J end by 4 bases, with 11 bases between. Germline V gene lookup returns CDR1 SGHAT and CDR2 FQNNGV. CDR3 residues: CASSLGNSGGNTIYF. The DNA for the CDR3 is TGTGCCAGCAGCTTAGGGAACTCAGGGGGAAACACCATATATTTT. Variable domain in full (rest from reference TRBV11-2 and TRBJ1-3): EAGVAQSPRYKIIEKRQSVAFWCNPISGHATLYWYQQILGQGPKLLIQFQNNGVVDDSQLPKDRFSAERLKGVDSTLKIQPAKLEDSAVYLCASSLGNSGGNTIYFGEGSWLTVV.

V gene TRBV28 combines with J gene TRBJ1-2; D is possibly TRBD1 (5 bases). The V end was cut by 6 bases, the J end by 0 bases, with 17 bases between. The CDR3 consists of 16 residues. Germline CDR1 is MDHEN and CDR2 is SYDVKM. For the CDR3, the DNA is TGTGCCAGCAGAATACCCGGGACTTCCCCTAACTATGGCTACACCTTC. Translation gives CASRIPGTSPNYGYTF.

This chain joins TRBV6-5 and TRBJ2-7; 7 positions match TRBD1. Looked up from germline, CDR1 is MNHEY and CDR2 is SVGAGI. With 8 bases clipped from V and 3 bases from J, the junction kept 4 bases outside the gene matches. The CDR3 is 12 amino acids. CDR3 residues: CASGDSSYEQYF. DNA of the CDR3: TGTGCCAGCGGGGACAGCAGCTACGAGCAGTACTTC.

This chain's CDR3 is CASSQGSGREGENTEAFF. DNA of the CDR3: TGTGCCAGCAGCCAAGGGTCGGGCAGGGAGGGGGAGAACACTGAAGCTTTCTTT. The chain carries TRBV4-2 and TRBJ1-1; D is possibly TRBD1 (6 bases). Germline CDR1 is LGHNA and CDR2 is YNFKEQ. This CDR3 spans 18 amino acids. V was pared by 1 base and J by 1 base, with 19 bases between.

The gene calls are TRBV5-3 and TRBJ1-4; D gene ambiguous. TRBV5-3 is an open reading frame, and its role is uncertain. The V gene lost 4 bases and the J gene lost 7 bases, with 8 bases spanning the gap. This CDR3 region has 12 residues. CDR3: CARSPEVEKLFF. CDR3 bases: TGTGCCAGAAGCCCGGAGGTTGAAAAACTGTTTTTT.

The CDR3 bases are TGTGCCAGCAGCTTAAGGGGGCGAATGAACACTGAAGCTTTCTTT. Encoded protein: CASSLRGRMNTEAFF. The chain recombines TRBV5-6 with TRBJ1-1, with TRBD1 identical over 7 bases. The CDR3 length is 15 residues. V shed 2 bases, J shed 0 bases, and the junction held 4 bases outside the gene matches. CDR1 is SGHDT, CDR2 YYEEEE, per germline. The variable domain in full, with the rest retrieved from reference TRBV5-6 and TRBJ1-1, is DAGVTQSPTHLIKTRGQQVTLRCSPKSGHDTVSWYQQALGQGPQFIFQYYEEEERQRGNFPDRFSGHQFPNYSSELNVNALLLGDSALYLCASSLRGRMNTEAFFGQGTRLTVV.

This sequence joins TRBV7-6 and TRBJ2-7; the D gene is possibly TRBD1 (5 bases). The V end lost 5 bases, the J end lost 2 bases, and 13 bases lay between the germline ends. The germline V gene has CDR1 SGHVS and CDR2 FNYEAQ. The CDR3 runs 14 residues. The CDR3 sequence: CASSRQFPAYEQYF. The CDR3 DNA sequence: TGTGCCAGCAGCCGACAGTTTCCTGCCTACGAGCAGTACTTC.